The present entry profiles one T cell receptor beta chain with its context. Because the CDR3 is missing its conserved closing phenylalanine or tryptophan, this is likely a read error. These data are taken from a study of Graves' ophthalmopathy and Graves' hyperthyroidism. There are 17 residues in the CDR3. The V end lost 6 bases, the J end lost 4 bases, and 22 bases lay between the germline ends. Germline values: CDR1 MGHDK, CDR2 SYGVNS. Investigators amplified TCR beta CDR3 regions from RNA transcripts. RT-PCR was first run with HTBI primers, then multiplex PCR in a second round. TCRdb re-derived calls from the multiplex PCR reads in MiXCR, one entry per CDR3 protein. The sample has over 650,000 distinct CDR3 sequences; over 40% are singletons. Moderately to severely active ophthalmopathy under 3 months, CAS at least 3, NOSPECS at least 4.

Sequenced input: peripheral blood. V usage is TRBV25-1 and J usage is TRBJ1-3; tentatively, D is TRBD1 (6 bases). This clonotype was sampled from an adult man with Graves' ophthalmopathy. CDR3 protein: CASSQDTGGLTGNTIYY. Here the CDR3 DNA reads TGTGCCAGCAGCCAAGATACGGGGGGGCTCACAGGAAACACCATATATTAT.